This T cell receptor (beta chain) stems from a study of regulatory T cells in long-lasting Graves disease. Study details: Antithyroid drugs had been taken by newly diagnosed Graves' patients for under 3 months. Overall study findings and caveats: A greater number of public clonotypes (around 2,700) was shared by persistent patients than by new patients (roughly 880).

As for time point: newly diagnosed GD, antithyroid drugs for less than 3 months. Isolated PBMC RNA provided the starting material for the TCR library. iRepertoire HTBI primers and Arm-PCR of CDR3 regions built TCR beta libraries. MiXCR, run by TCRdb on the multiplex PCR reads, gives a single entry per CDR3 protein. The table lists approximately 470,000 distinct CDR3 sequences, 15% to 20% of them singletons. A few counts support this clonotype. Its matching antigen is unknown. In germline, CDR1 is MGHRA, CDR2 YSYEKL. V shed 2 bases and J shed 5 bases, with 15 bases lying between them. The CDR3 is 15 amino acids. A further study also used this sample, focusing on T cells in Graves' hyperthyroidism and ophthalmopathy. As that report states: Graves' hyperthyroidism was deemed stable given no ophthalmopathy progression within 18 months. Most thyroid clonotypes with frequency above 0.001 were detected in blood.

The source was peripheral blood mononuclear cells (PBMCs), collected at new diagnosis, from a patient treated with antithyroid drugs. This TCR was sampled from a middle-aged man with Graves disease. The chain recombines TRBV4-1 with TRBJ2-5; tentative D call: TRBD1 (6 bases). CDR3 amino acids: CASSQPGQLGETQYF. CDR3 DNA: TGCGCCAGCAGCCAACCCGGACAGTTGGGGGAGACCCAGTACTTC.